Below, 7 T cell receptor beta chains from the same sample are listed, as sequenced in a study of human T cells and chemical hapten exposure (dated by TCRdb to the early 2020s). Libraries were made using RACE. The sequencer was a NextSeq 500. In TCRdb, the public reads were trimmed at Q25 with fastp and aligned with MiXCR, with productive beta chains retained. Rows merge per CDR3 protein into single entries with the most common DNA and genes. This sample gives some 110,000 distinct CDR3 sequences in total; approximately 36% of them show up just once. Roughly 2.5% of the sample goes to the ten largest clones. The time point label, as the study defines it: patch test 3, about 24 weeks after DPC sensitization. The treatment or condition label, read with the paper, signifies: therapeutic diphenylcyclopropenone sensitization with weekly scalp DPC. The sample in question was whole blood, obtained in connection with sensitization to the hapten diphenylcyclopropenone (DPC). The receptors here all came from a man aged 40-50 years with alopecia areata. Some clones in this sample may be carry-over from other donors' samples.

This clonotype was found a few times. The rearrangement links TRBV12-3 or TRBV12-4 to TRBJ2-5, with 10 bases that match TRBD2. The CDR3 runs to 15 residues. V lost 5 bases and J lost 5; bases outside the gene matches: 8. In nucleotides, the CDR3 is TGTGCCAGCAGTGTCACTAGCGGGAACTATGAGACCCAGTACTTC. It translates to CASSVTSGNYETQYF.

The rearrangement uses TRBV7-8 and TRBJ2-7; the match to TRBD2 covers 11 bases. With 6 bases clipped from V and 7 bases from J, the junction kept 8 bases outside the gene matches. The CDR3 spans 14 residues. Germline V gene data show CDR1 as SGHVS and CDR2 as FQNEAQ. CDR3 nucleotides: TGTGCCAGCAGTACGGGGCTAGCGGGAGGAGAGCAGTACGTC. Its translation is CASSTGLAGGEQYV.

The chain employs TRBV24-1 and TRBJ2-7; D call uncertain. The CDR3 has 12 amino acids. Germline values: CDR1 KGHDR, CDR2 SFDVKD. Trimming removed 4 bases from V and 5 bases from J, with 8 bases in between. The CDR3 sequence is CATSDVMDEQYF. In DNA form, the CDR3 reads TGTGCCACCAGTGACGTTATGGACGAGCAGTACTTC.

V and J are TRBV6-5 and TRBJ1-2; D is perhaps TRBD1 (5 bases). Per the germline V gene, CDR1 is MNHEY and CDR2 is SVGAGI. Trimming took 0 bases from V and 6 from J, leaving 8 bases between them. The CDR3 runs 13 residues. CDR3 sequence (DNA): TGTGCCAGCAGTTACTCCGGGGCCGATGGCTACACCTTC. Its protein product is CASSYSGADGYTF.

The chain employs TRBV4-1 and TRBJ2-1, with 8 nucleotides matching TRBD2. Germline values: CDR1 MGHRA, CDR2 YSYEKL. The CDR3 covers 18 residues. The V and J ends lost 0 bases and 4 bases, in that order; junction bases with no gene match: 11. CDR3 sequence (DNA): TGCGCCAGCAGCCAAGAGGGTTACGGGAGGGCCGGATACAATGAGCAGTTCTTC. Its translation: CASSQEGYGRAGYNEQFF.

The chain couples TRBV7-3 to TRBJ2-3; D may be TRBD1 (5 bases). The CDR3 contains 15 residues. In germline, CDR1 is SGHTA, CDR2 FQGTGA. The V end was cut by 5 bases, the J end by 2 bases, with 14 bases between. The CDR3 loop is CASSPWGGSTDTQYF. The CDR3 DNA reads as TGTGCCAGCAGCCCCTGGGGCGGATCCACAGATACGCAGTATTTT.

The chain employs TRBV20-1 and TRBJ1-1; D unclear. The CDR3 has 12 residues. CDR1 DFQATT and CDR2 SNEGSKA come from the germline V gene (reference sequence). Trimming left V 3 bases short and J 11 bases short, with 16 bases between. The CDR3 DNA is TGCAGTGCTAGCAAACAATCCCTTGAGGCTTTCTTT. Amino acids: CSASKQSLEAFF.